A selection of T cell receptor beta chains follows, all from one sample in a study of T cells in Graves' hyperthyroidism and ophthalmopathy. TCRdb re-called the multiplex PCR reads with MiXCR, one entry per CDR3 protein. The sample contains some 490,000 distinct CDR3 sequences, about 20% of which appear only once. The sequencing sample was made of blood. These receptor sequences come from a woman in her 70s with Graves' ophthalmopathy. Each CDR3 is given with its conserved first and last residue.

J gene | V gene | CDR3 protein
TRBJ2-7 | TRBV3-1 | CASSQDGSPYEQYF
TRBJ2-7 | TRBV6-1 | CASMGAYEQYF
TRBJ1-5 | TRBV24-1 | CATSDAGTGGFQPQHF
TRBJ2-7 | TRBV5-1 | CASSLSGADEQYF
TRBJ1-5 | TRBV6-5 | CASSHRQYDQPQHF
TRBJ2-2 | TRBV30 | CAWSVTLQGIGELFF
TRBJ1-2 | TRBV9 | CASSSILGTLYGYTF
TRBJ2-2 | TRBV6-4 | CASSPENTGELFF
TRBJ1-5 | TRBV24-1 | CATSRGSNQPQHF
TRBJ1-2 | TRBV28 | CASSAQGSGYTF
TRBJ1-2 | TRBV9 | CASSAHSGGNYGYTF
TRBJ2-2 | TRBV14 | CASSQTRDIRTGELFF
TRBJ1-2 | TRBV15 | CATSRDNRVLYGYTF
TRBJ1-6 | TRBV27 | CASSLSLLSSYNSPLHF
TRBJ1-1 | TRBV11-2 | CASSWGVMNTEAFF
TRBJ2-2 | TRBV9 | CASSPADVRYRNTGELFF
TRBJ2-4 | TRBV4-3 | CASSQAQGAYIQYF
TRBJ1-2 | TRBV7-9 | CASSFDTNYGYTF
TRBJ1-1 | TRBV20-1 | CSARRGQGAFF
TRBJ2-1 | TRBV5-1 | CASSILDEQFF
TRBJ1-2 | TRBV25-1 | CASSEQGGGQGRNGYTF
TRBJ2-7 | TRBV11-2 | CASSWGSAGYEQYF
TRBJ1-3 | TRBV10-3 | CATLDRGSEGNTIYF
TRBJ2-5 | TRBV30 | CAWSRSTGETQYF
TRBJ2-3 | TRBV6-1 | CASSEVGLGQGASDTQYF
TRBJ2-3 | TRBV7-9 | CASSLGGTTPTDTQYF
TRBJ2-4 | TRBV12-3/TRBV12-4 | CASSYGDRDINIQYF
TRBJ2-7 | TRBV3-1 | CASSQELPSGSYEQYF
TRBJ2-5 | TRBV20-1 | CSARGAGVEETQYF
TRBJ2-4 | TRBV7-2 | CASSLVWFVTGGSKNIQYF
TRBJ1-1 | TRBV5-1 | CATQKDIGDPEAFF
TRBJ1-4 | TRBV30 | CAWRTGQANEKLFF
TRBJ1-5 | TRBV28 | CASSPLRQPQHF
TRBJ1-1 | TRBV5-4 | CASSSAGGDTEAFF
TRBJ1-1 | TRBV18 | CASSRWNTEAFF
TRBJ2-2 | TRBV24-1 | CATSETGANTGELFF
TRBJ2-7 | TRBV11-1 | CASSLAGTRGSYEQYF
TRBJ2-3 | TRBV5-4 | CASSSLASRSDTQYF
TRBJ2-7 | TRBV7-9 | CASSSTELRQYF
TRBJ1-3 | TRBV7-8 | CASSLSPRFGNTIYF
TRBJ2-5 | TRBV20-1 | CSVASGRNLETQYF